This TCR beta chain was captured in a study of identical twins. cDNA molecules carried unique molecular identifiers, and template switching added a universal primer site. TCRdb analysed the 5' RACE reads with MiXCR anew, one entry per CDR3 protein. Of around 530,000 distinct CDR3 sequences detected, about 15% appear once; the ten largest clones hold about 0.4%. V was cut by 1 base and J by 2 bases, with 7 bases left in between. Per germline, CDR1 MGHRA and CDR2 YSYEKL. The CDR3 totals 14 residues. These same data were also listed under a study on yellow fever vaccine responses in identical twins.

This chain joins TRBV4-1 and TRBJ2-3, with D hard to call. The sequence was obtained from a woman between 18 and 29 years old in good health. The sequenced sample was CD4+ T cells sorted from blood. CDR3 residues: CASSQASLTDTQYF. CDR3 DNA: TGCGCCAGCAGCCAAGCCTCCCTCACAGATACGCAGTATTTT.